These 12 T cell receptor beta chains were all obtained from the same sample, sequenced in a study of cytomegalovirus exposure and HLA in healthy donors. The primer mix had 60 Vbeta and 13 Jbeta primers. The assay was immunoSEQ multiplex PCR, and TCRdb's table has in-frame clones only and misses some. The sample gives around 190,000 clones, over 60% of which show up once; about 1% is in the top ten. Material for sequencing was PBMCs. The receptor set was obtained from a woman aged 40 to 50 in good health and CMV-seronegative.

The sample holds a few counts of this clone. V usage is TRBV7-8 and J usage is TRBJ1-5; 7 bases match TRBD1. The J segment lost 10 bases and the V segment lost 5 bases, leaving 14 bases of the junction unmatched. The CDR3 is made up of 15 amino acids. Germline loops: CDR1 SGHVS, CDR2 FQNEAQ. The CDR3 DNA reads TGTGCCAGCAGCATCCTCGGACAGGCCCGGGAACCCCAGCATTTT. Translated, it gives CASSILGQAREPQHF.

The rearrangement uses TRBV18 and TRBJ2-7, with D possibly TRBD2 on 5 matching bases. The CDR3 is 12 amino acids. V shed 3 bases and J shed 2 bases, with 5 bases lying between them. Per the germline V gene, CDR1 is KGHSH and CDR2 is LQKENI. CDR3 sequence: CASSPGTYEQYF. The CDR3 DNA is TGTGCCAGCTCACCCGGGACCTACGAGCAGTACTTC.

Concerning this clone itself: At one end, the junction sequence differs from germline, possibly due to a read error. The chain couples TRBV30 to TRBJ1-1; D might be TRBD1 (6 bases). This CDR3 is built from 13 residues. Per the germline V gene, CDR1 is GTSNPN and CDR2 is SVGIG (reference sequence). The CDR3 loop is CAWGVSGDTEAFF. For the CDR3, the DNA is TGTGCCTGGGGTGTCTCAGGGGACACTGAAGCTTTCTTT.

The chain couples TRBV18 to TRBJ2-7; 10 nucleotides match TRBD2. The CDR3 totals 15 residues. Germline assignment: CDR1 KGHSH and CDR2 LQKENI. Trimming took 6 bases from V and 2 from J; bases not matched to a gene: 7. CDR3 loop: CASSPTAGGPYEQYF. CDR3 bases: TGTGCCAGCTCCCCAACAGCGGGAGGGCCCTACGAGCAGTACTTC.

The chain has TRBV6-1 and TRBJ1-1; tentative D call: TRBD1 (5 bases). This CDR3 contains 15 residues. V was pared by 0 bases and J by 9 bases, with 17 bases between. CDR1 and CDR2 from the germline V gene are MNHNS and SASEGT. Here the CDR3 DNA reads TGTGCCAGCAGTGAAGCGTGGGGTGGGGCAGGGAAAGCTTTCTTT. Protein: CASSEAWGGAGKAFF.

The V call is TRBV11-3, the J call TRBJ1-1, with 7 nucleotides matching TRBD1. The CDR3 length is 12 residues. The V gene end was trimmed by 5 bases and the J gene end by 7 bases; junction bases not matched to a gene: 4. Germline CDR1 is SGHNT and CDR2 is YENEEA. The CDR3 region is CASSQTGVEAFF. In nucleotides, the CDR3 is TGTGCCAGCAGCCAAACAGGGGTTGAAGCTTTCTTT.

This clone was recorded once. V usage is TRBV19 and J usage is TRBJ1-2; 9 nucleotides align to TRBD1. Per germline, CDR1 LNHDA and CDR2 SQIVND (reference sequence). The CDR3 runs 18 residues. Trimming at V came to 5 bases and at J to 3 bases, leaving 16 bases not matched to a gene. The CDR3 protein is CASSSRTGEYKIDYGYTF. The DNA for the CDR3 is TGTGCCAGTAGTTCGCGGACAGGGGAATACAAGATAGACTATGGCTACACCTTC.

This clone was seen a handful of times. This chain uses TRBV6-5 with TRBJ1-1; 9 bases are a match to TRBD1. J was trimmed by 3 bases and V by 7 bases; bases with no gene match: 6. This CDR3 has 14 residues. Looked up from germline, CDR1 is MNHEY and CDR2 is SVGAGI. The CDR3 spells CASTGDRGDTEAFF. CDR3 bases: TGTGCCAGCACCGGAGACAGGGGGGACACTGAAGCTTTCTTT.

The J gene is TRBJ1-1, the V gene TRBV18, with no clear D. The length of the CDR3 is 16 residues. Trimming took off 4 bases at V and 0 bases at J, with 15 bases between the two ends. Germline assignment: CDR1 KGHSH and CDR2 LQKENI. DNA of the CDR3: TGTGCCAGCTCACGATTCGCGGGGAGCATGAACACTGAAGCTTTCTTT. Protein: CASSRFAGSMNTEAFF.

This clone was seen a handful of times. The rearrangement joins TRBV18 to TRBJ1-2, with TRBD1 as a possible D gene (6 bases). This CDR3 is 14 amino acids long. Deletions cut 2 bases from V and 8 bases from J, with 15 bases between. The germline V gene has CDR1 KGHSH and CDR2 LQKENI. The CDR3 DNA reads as TGTGCCAGCTCACCAGAGAATACAGGGAGAGGCTACACCTTC. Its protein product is CASSPENTGRGYTF.

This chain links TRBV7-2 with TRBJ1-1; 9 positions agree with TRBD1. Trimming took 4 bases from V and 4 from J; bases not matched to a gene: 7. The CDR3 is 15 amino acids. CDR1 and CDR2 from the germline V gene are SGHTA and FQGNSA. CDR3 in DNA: TGTGCCAGCAGCTCGGGACAGGGTCTTAGCACTGAAGCTTTCTTT. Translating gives CASSSGQGLSTEAFF.

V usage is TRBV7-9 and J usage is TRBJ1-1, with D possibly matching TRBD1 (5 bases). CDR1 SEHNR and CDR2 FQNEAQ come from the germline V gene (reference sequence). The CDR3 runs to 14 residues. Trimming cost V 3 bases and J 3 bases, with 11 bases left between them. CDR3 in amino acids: CASSLGGLDTEAFF. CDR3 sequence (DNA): TGTGCCAGCAGCTTGGGGGGGTTGGACACTGAAGCTTTCTTT.